The 15 T cell receptor beta chains listed next were all sequenced from one sample in a study of early T cells in non-severe SARS-CoV-2 infection (dated by TCRdb to about 2021). Library method: 5' RACE. Sequencing took place on a NextSeq 500. Using fastp trimming at Q25 and MiXCR clonotype assembly, TCRdb reanalyzed the public sequencing data and kept in-frame beta chains. Rows are combined by CDR3 protein, so each entry shows the most common genes and DNA. The sample data list some 77,000 distinct CDR3 sequences, and around 10% of these were observed just once. The biggest ten clones account for roughly 16% of the sample. Source: whole blood, taken at baseline. The receptors derive from an adult who was a healthcare worker with PCR-confirmed SARS-CoV-2 infection or an uninfected control (not recorded which). The donor label of this sample is uncertain.

CDR3 sequence reads: CSASGQFHGELFF. As DNA, the CDR3 is TGCAGTGCTTCGGGACAGTTCCACGGGGAGCTGTTTTTT. The gene calls are TRBV20-1 and TRBJ2-2; 7 bases line up with TRBD1. Trimming took 5 bases from V and 7 from J; bases not matched to a gene: 7. Germline values: CDR1 DFQATT, CDR2 SNEGSKA (reference sequence). The CDR3 spans 13 residues.

This chain uses TRBV9 with TRBJ2-5; weak D call: TRBD1 (5 bases). The CDR3 length is 12 residues. CDR1 and CDR2 from the germline V gene are SGDLS and YYNGEE. V gave up 3 bases and J gave up 9 bases, with 12 bases separating them. CDR3 in amino acids: CASSGGQGAQYF. The CDR3 region has the DNA TGTGCCAGCAGCGGTGGCCAAGGGGCCCAGTACTTC.

This clonotype has only a few counts. The chain couples TRBV6-1 to TRBJ2-1; D possibly corresponds to TRBD2 (6 bases). From germline, CDR1 is MNHNS and CDR2 SASEGT. The V end lost 3 bases, the J end lost 6 bases, and 12 bases lay between the germline ends. CDR3 length: 14 amino acids. This CDR3 reads CASSDGDFPNEQFF. The CDR3 nucleotides are TGTGCCAGCAGTGACGGGGACTTTCCCAATGAGCAGTTCTTC.

The chain recombines TRBV2 with TRBJ1-4, with 8 bases identical to TRBD1. From germline, CDR1 is SNHLY and CDR2 FYNNEI. Germline trimming cut 8 bases from V and 8 bases from J; bases unmatched to any gene: 4. The CDR3 has 12 amino acids. The CDR3 DNA is TGTGCCAGCCAGGGGGCAGGAGAAAAACTGTTTTTT. It codes for CASQGAGEKLFF.

This clonotype was picked up a small number of times. The chain employs TRBV30 and TRBJ1-1, with D unresolved. V lost 0 bases to trimming and J lost 6 bases, with 11 bases between them. From germline, CDR1 is GTSNPN and CDR2 SVGIG (reference sequence). The CDR3 consists of 13 residues. CDR3 sequence reads: CAWSVPATPEAFF. CDR3 DNA sequence: TGTGCCTGGAGTGTACCCGCGACACCTGAAGCTTTCTTT.

This CDR3 is CASSQGTNYEQYF. The DNA for the CDR3 is TGCGCCAGCAGCCAAGGGACCAACTACGAGCAGTACTTC. The chain couples TRBV4-3 to TRBJ2-7, with D hard to call. Germline assignment: CDR1 LGHNA and CDR2 YSLEER. The length of the CDR3 is 13 residues. The V and J ends lost 1 base and 3 bases respectively, with 7 bases between them.

This clonotype was counted ten times or more. The chain employs TRBV5-1 and TRBJ2-3; D perhaps matches TRBD2 (7 bases). The V gene lost 2 bases and the J gene lost 5 bases, with 18 bases spanning the gap. This CDR3 is 16 amino acids long. Per the germline V gene, CDR1 is SGHRS and CDR2 is YFSETQ. This CDR3 reads CASSFGGPLWGDTQYF. CDR3 coding DNA: TGCGCCAGCAGCTTCGGGGGGCCTTTATGGGGAGATACGCAGTATTTT.

This clonotype was recorded a few times. The chain has TRBV21-1 and TRBJ2-5; the table's TRBD1 call for D was not verified on the DNA. TRBV21-1 is a pseudogene segment. The CDR3 length is 15 residues. The DNA of the CDR3 is TGTGCCAGCAGCAAAAAAGGGCGTCTGCCAGAGACCCAGTACTTC. It specifies CASSKKGRLPETQYF.

This clonotype has at least ten counts. The gene calls are TRBV4-2 and TRBJ2-3; a weak D match, TRBD2 (5 bases). Trimming cost V 4 bases and J 1 base, with 9 bases left between them. The CDR3 spans 14 residues. The germline CDR1 and CDR2 sequences are LGHNA and YNFKEQ. The CDR3: CASSPQRGTDTQYF. The CDR3 nucleotides read TGTGCCAGCAGCCCCCAGAGGGGCACAGATACGCAGTATTTT.

This clonotype was seen repeatedly, ten times or more. This chain links TRBV20-1 with TRBJ1-2, with TRBD1 identical over 7 bases. This CDR3 spans 16 amino acids. Trimming removed 5 bases from V and 4 bases from J; junction bases left unmatched: 16. Germline-derived CDR1 and CDR2 are DFQATT and SNEGSKA (reference sequence). As DNA, the CDR3 is TGCAGTGCTGCCCTCGGCTGGGGACAGATGGGCTATGGCTACACCTTC. Translation gives CSAALGWGQMGYGYTF.

This clonotype was recorded many times. The chain joins TRBV4-3 to TRBJ2-2; D is uncertain. The ends were cut back, 8 bases at V and 7 bases at J, with 14 bases in the middle. Germline CDR1 LGHNA, CDR2 YSLEER. The CDR3 is 13 residues long. DNA for the CDR3: TGCGCCAGCCGCGAAAGGGTGGGCGGGGAGCTGTTTTTT. Its protein is CASRERVGGELFF.

The J gene is TRBJ2-1, the V gene TRBV10-3; 10 bases agree with TRBD1. The germline V gene encodes CDR1 ENHRY and CDR2 SYGVKD. The V and J ends lost 6 bases and 5 bases, in that order; junction bases with no gene match: 4. This CDR3 spans 14 amino acids. The CDR3 DNA follows: TGTGCCATCAGACCGGGACAGGGGAACAATGAGCAGTTCTTC. Translated: CAIRPGQGNNEQFF.

This chain connects TRBV7-7 to TRBJ2-5; tentatively, D is TRBD1 or TRBD2 (5 bases each). The J call may be in error: the DNA end matches TRBJ2-1 better. Germline V gene lookup returns CDR1 SSHAT and CDR2 FNYEAQ (reference sequence). There are 14 residues in the CDR3. CDR3 amino acids: CASSQSAGWETQFF. CDR3 sequence (DNA): TGTGCCAGCAGCCAATCTGCAGGGTGGGAGACCCAGTTCTTC.

This clonotype was picked up a small number of times. The genes are TRBV3-1 and TRBJ2-5; TRBD2 aligns across 8 bases. The trim removed 4 bases at V and 5 bases at J, leaving 12 bases unmatched. The CDR3 spans 16 residues. Per the germline V gene, CDR1 is LGHDT and CDR2 is YNNKEL (reference sequence). CDR3 DNA: TGTGCCAGCAGCCCGCTAGCGGGCAGGGGTAAGGAGACCCAGTACTTC. Translating it yields CASSPLAGRGKETQYF.

At least ten counts were recorded for this clonotype. The rearrangement joins TRBV14 to TRBJ1-5; a possible D gene is TRBD1 (6 bases). Germline V lookup: CDR1 SGHDN, CDR2 FVKESK. CDR3 length: 18 residues. V lost 0 bases and J 0 bases, leaving 15 bases between the germline ends. CDR3 in amino acids: CASSQDPWTDYSNQPQHF. Here the CDR3 DNA reads TGTGCCAGCAGCCAAGACCCCTGGACAGACTATAGCAATCAGCCCCAGCATTTT.